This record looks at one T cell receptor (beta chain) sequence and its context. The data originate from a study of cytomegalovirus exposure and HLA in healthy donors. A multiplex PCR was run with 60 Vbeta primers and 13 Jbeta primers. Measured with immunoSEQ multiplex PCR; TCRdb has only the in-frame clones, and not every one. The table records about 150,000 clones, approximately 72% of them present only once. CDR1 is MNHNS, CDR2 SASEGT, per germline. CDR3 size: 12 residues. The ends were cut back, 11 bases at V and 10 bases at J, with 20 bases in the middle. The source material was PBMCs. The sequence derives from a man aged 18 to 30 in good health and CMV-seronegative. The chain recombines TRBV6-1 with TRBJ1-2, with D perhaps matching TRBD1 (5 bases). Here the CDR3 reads CASTGRGWDYTF. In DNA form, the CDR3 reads TGTGCCTCCACGGGTAGGGGCTGGGACTACACCTTC.